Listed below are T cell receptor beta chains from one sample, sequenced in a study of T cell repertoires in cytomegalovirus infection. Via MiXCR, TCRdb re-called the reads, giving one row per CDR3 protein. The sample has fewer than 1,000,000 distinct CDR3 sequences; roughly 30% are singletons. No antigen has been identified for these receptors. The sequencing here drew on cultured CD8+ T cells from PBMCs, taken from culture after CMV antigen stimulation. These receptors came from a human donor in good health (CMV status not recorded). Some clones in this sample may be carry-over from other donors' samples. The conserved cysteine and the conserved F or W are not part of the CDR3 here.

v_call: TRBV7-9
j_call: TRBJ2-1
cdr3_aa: ASSSPTGVNEQF

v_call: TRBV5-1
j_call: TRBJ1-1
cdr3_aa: ASSSWTGLYTEAF

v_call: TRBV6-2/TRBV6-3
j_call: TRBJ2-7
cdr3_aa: ASPGTGGGEQY

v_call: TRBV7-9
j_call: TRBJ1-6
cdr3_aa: ASTEVNSPLH

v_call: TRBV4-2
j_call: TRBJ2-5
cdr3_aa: ASSLYRAQETQY

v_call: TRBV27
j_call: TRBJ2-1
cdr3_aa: ASSLSRLARQF

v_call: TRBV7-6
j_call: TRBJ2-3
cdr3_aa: ASSLLGTVLDTQY

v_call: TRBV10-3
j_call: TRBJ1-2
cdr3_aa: AISRYSQPGSDGYT

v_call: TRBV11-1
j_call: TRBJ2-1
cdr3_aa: ASSPYPSWGNAYNEQF

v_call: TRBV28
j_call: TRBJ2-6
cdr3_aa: ASTWFPIAWDTSGANVLT

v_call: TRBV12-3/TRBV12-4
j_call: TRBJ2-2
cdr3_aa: ASSSTSAGGQNTGELF

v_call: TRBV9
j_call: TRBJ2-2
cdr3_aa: ASSPWDRTNTGELF

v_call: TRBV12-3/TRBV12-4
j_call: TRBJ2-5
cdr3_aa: ASTLDRGHSETQY

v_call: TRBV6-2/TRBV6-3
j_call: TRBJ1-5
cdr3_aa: ASSWTEGGQPQH

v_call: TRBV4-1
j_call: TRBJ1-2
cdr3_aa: ASSQESAGYGYT

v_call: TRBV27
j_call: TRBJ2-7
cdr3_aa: ASSPVTEDSYEQY

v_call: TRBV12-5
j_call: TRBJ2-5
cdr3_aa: ASGLVPGGQETQY